Reported below is one T cell receptor (beta chain). This clonotype was counted a few times. Its antigen remains undetermined. There are no base qualities to consult, and no much larger clone falls within one base. The data derive from a study of human T cells and chemical hapten exposure (dated by TCRdb to the early 2020s). Describing the broader study: For sensitization, 2% DPC in acetone was applied to a 2 cm by 2 cm area of upper inner arm skin. Throughout the study period of around 24 weeks, patients also received therapeutic DPC doses to the scalp every week. Patch testing was done on the upper back using Finn chambers containing 0.01% DPC, and results were scored after 6 days according to International Contact Dermatitis Research Group standards. Most of the patients in the cohort were female, and the cohort covered alopecia areata with under or over 50% scalp involvement, alopecia totalis and alopecia universalis. The libraries were sequenced as a pool, and the TCR yield per sample differed mostly because of small variations in library volumes within the pool. In alopecia patients, the study followed how the peripheral blood TCR repertoire changed in vivo over primary and secondary sensitization to diphenylcyclopropenone (DPC), a hapten. Blood was sampled from patients pre-sensitization (week 0) and at 2, 6 and about 24 weeks after DPC sensitization. Around 30 alopecia patients provided blood for TCR sequencing at one to four time points (pre-sensitization, 2, 6 and 24 weeks). Overall study outcomes, separate from this receptor: Repeated subsampling changed both the strength of the expansion versus patch-test correlation and the threshold at which the correlation became significant. Patch test score correlated positively with the number of PT1 expanded TCRs, reaching significance at thresholds 8, 16 and 32 but not at 4. Alopecia, a presumed autoimmune disease, was present in all patients, so the immune response of the patients might differ from that of healthy individuals. DPC sensitization did not change how many TCRs were above 1 in 1000 frequency, and no evidence was found of alterations in global repertoire structure. Significantly more large CDR3 similarity clusters were formed by expanded TCRs than by pre-sensitization or healthy control sets, consistent with antigen-driven responses.

The CDR3 sequence holds 15 residues, the cysteine and phenylalanine included. The read is trimmed to its CDR3 DNA, 45 bases read in frame from base 1. Per the germline V gene, SGDLS is the CDR1 and YYNGEE is the CDR2. V and J are truncated by 0 bases and 6 bases respectively, leaving an intervening sequence of 13 bases. Library preparation was by RACE. The listed sequencing device is NextSeq 500. Library preparation attached unique molecular identifiers to individual cDNA molecules for quantitative, reproducible TCR counting. For every blood RNA sample, sequencing covered both the TCR alpha and TCR beta chains. Per the source publication's procedure: The median number of TCRs per sample was approximately 98,000, ranging from about 23,224 to 690,600. The Decombinator software suite was used to annotate the V, J and CDR3 of the TCR reads. For the PS versus PT1 abundance plots, all samples were subsampled to the same number of TCRs (28,000). Expanded TCRs were defined as absent before sensitization and observed at least eight times at the 2-week time point. TCRdb redid the processing of the public reads, applying fastp at Q25 and MiXCR, and retained in-frame beta chains. Identical CDR3 proteins give one entry, which carries the most common genes and DNA. Clone size and V and J calls follow TCRdb, not the original study. A total of tens of thousands of distinct CDR3 sequences appear in this sample, 10% of them only once. The leading ten clones occupy around 7% of the sample.

What the time point label conveys for this sample: patch test 2, 6 weeks after DPC sensitization. Read against the paper, the sample's treatment or condition label means: therapeutic diphenylcyclopropenone sensitization with weekly scalp DPC. Blood at each patch-test visit was drawn before the patch test was applied. Patients were considered eligible if aged 18 to 70, diagnosed with alopecia and deemed suitable for DPC therapy, and patients were excluded if pregnant. Unfractionated whole blood was collected in Tempus Blood RNA tubes, and total RNA was extracted from that blood. Source: whole blood, taken in connection with sensitization to the hapten diphenylcyclopropenone (DPC). This receptor was obtained from a woman in her fifties or sixties with alopecia areata. Some clones in this sample may be carry-over from other donors' samples. The chain joins TRBV9 to TRBJ2-1, with no confident D gene call. The nucleotides read TGTGCCAGCAGCGTAGAGGACGCAGGAACCAATGAGCAGTTCTTC. Translated, it gives CASSVEDAGTNEQFF.